This TCR beta chain was sequenced during a study of cytomegalovirus exposure and HLA in healthy donors. The PCR made use of 60 Vbeta and 13 Jbeta primers. The repertoire was sequenced with immunoSEQ multiplex PCR; TCRdb's copy has only in-frame clones and lacks some. Of 100,000 to 150,000 clones listed, 74% are singletons. Losses at the gene ends were 3 bases for V and 7 bases for J; bases not matched to a gene: 8. The CDR3 runs to 15 residues. Germline CDR1 PRHDT, CDR2 FYEKMQ (reference sequence). Of note for this clone: Its target is not known.

Points from the study as a whole: Per published accounts, TCR beta sequences correctly predicted the HLA-A and HLA-B alleles of most subjects. Cytomegalovirus association was assigned to approximately 160 TCR beta chains.

Each of the donors was a healthy bone marrow donor. The source material was PBMCs. The rearrangement uses TRBV13 and TRBJ1-4; 7 bases map to TRBD1. This receptor was taken from a male donor in good health and CMV-seronegative. The CDR3 DNA reads as TGTGCCAGCAGCTTGTGGGCAGGGGGTCTTGAAAAACTGTTTTTT. Its protein is CASSLWAGGLEKLFF.